These T cell receptor delta chains were read from a single sample in a study of γδ T cells in repeated Plasmodium falciparum infection. TCRdb re-called clones from the multiplex PCR reads using CATT. The sample includes roughly 90,000 delta-chain clones, more than 1.4% of them seen just once. The sample comprised gamma-delta T cells from blood. The receptor set was obtained from a pool of human donors (malaria-infected and uninfected, not separated). CDR3s include the opening cysteine and the closing phenylalanine or tryptophan.

j_call v_call cdr3_aa
TRDJ3 TRDV2 CACDTFHLTGGFAWDTRQMFF
TRDJ1 TRDV1 CALGDPSAPVLGNVDKLIF
TRDJ1 TRDV1 CALGELSYQGDSYTDKLIF
TRDJ1 TRDV2 CACDTVGEAPRTDKLIF
TRDJ1 TRDV1 CALGEPIPWDTPYTDKLIF
TRDJ1 TRDV1 CALGGLGAPPDKLIF
TRDJ2 TRDV2 CAYQGGAQLFF
TRDJ1 TRDV2 CACGASDKLIF
TRDJ1 TRDV2 CASLLGDISTDKLIF
TRDJ1 TRDV1 CALGEPQTPRYWGEGGKLIF
TRDJ1 TRDV1 CALGEDRYPGGYTDKLIF
TRDJ1 TRDV1 CALGGFFRGGTSQLIF
TRDJ2 TRDV3 CAFSLPTISSTAQLFF
TRDJ2 TRDV1 CALGGSPLGDIFRTAQLFF
TRDJ1 TRDV1 CALGEKRSGREDTDKLIF
TRDJ1 TRDV1 CALGVPRGAGGYLYTDKLIF
TRDJ1 TRDV1 CALGELGRYPTDKLIF
TRDJ1 TRDV1 CALGDSILRGFLGDTTLCSADKLIF
TRDJ1 TRDV1 CALGEDLSSSYPYSCPYTDKLIF
TRDJ4 TRDV1 CALGELPPGVPRQGPLIF
TRDJ1 TRDV1 CALGLTTPHLGDTTDKLIF
TRDJ1 TRAV14/DV4 CSSTGGSSYTDKLIF
TRDJ1 TRDV1 CALGLTSTPYTDKLIF
TRDJ1 TRDV1 CALGEQGPFSYTDKLIF
TRDJ1 TRDV2 CACDTVLRTGGYTDKLIF
TRDJ1 TRDV1 CALGELLACGVGDTSRYTDKHIF
TRDJ1 TRDV1 CALGEPTNLPRDTHTDKLIF
TRDJ1 TRDV1 CALGDSLRDATDKLIF
TRDJ1 TRDV1 CALSNPVTLGDTSTDKLIF
TRDJ1 TRDV1 CALGGPRGGSWRADKLIF
TRDJ1 TRDV1 CALGLSRTFRGIRVDGKLIF
TRDJ1 TRDV1 CALGEIFPGLGDKGGTDKLIF
TRDJ1 TRDV1 CALGEVSSWLRLGDAYTDKLIF
TRDJ1 TRDV1 CALGGVQGVPQGDTGDKLIF
TRDJ1 TRDV2 CACDTLGTGGYGLGLTDKLIF
TRDJ1 TRDV1 CALGEEMRFRTGVCTDKLIF
TRDJ1 TRAV38-2/DV8 CAYRPTYLLGGYRGDLIF
TRDJ1 TRDV2 CACLALDGGTTDKLIF
TRDJ1 TRDV1 CALGERNPFSRGIRINPQLIF
TRDJ1 TRDV1 CALGESNSFLRLLVLGARNGDKLIF
TRDJ1 TRDV1 CALGELWPSSRTGDSPYTDKLIF
TRDJ1 TRDV1 CALGDPHRRYWGIPWADKLIF